This is a list of T cell receptor beta chains from one sample in a study of T cells after posttransplantation cyclophosphamide. TCRdb's copy holds only in-frame clones and misses some; the assay was immunoSEQ multiplex PCR. Among approximately 5,900 clones, 82% were seen once, and the ten largest hold approximately 2.8%. Sequencing used CD4+ T cells sorted from blood, obtained approximately 330 days after allogeneic stem cell transplant with posttransplant cyclophosphamide. These receptor sequences come from a male patient aged 45-60 years who received an allogeneic stem cell transplant from a related donor and was CMV-positive. Some T cells may arise from the graft donor. Each CDR3 is given with its conserved first and last residue. Each record gives: V gene, D gene, clone size, J gene, CDR3 DNA, CDR3 protein. D genes are given only for firm matches. Expanded clones are given a class, and other clones once, few, many or no size at all.

v_call: TRBV9; d_call: -; clone_size: -; j_call: TRBJ1-6; cdr3_nt: TGTGCCAGCAGCGGCACAAGTACAGGGAGGGATAATTCACCCCTCCACTTT; cdr3_aa: CASSGTSTGRDNSPLHF
v_call: TRBV28; d_call: TRBD1; clone_size: -; j_call: TRBJ2-2; cdr3_nt: TGTGCCAGCAAAGAGTTGGGGGTCGGGACAGTTGACACCGGGGAGCTGTTTTTT; cdr3_aa: CASKELGVGTVDTGELFF
v_call: TRBV11-1; d_call: TRBD2; clone_size: -; j_call: TRBJ2-7; cdr3_nt: TGTGCCAGCAGCTCTAGCGGGAGGGGTGAGCAGTACTTC; cdr3_aa: CASSSSGRGEQYF
v_call: TRBV18; d_call: TRBD1; clone_size: -; j_call: TRBJ2-1; cdr3_nt: TGTGCCAGCTCTCCGGACAGGACAAGCGTCTACAATGAGCAGTTCTTC; cdr3_aa: CASSPDRTSVYNEQFF
v_call: TRBV6-1; d_call: -; clone_size: -; j_call: TRBJ2-3; cdr3_nt: TGTGCCAGCAGTGTTTACACAGATACGCAGTATTTT; cdr3_aa: CASSVYTDTQYF
v_call: TRBV11-3; d_call: -; clone_size: -; j_call: TRBJ2-7; cdr3_nt: TGTGCCAGCAGCTTAAACGCGGTATCCTACGAGCAGTACTTC; cdr3_aa: CASSLNAVSYEQYF
v_call: TRBV7-7; d_call: -; clone_size: -; j_call: TRBJ2-2; cdr3_nt: TGTGCTAGCAGCTTAATCGGACTACAGAACACCGGGGAGCTGTTTTTT; cdr3_aa: CASSLIGLQNTGELFF
v_call: TRBV18; d_call: -; clone_size: -; j_call: TRBJ1-3; cdr3_nt: TGTGCCAGCTCACCTGTTCCCACTGGAAACACCATATATTTT; cdr3_aa: CASSPVPTGNTIYF
v_call: TRBV7-9; d_call: TRBD2; clone_size: -; j_call: TRBJ2-1; cdr3_nt: TGTGCCAGCAGTCCCACTAGCGGCTCCTACAATGAGCAGTTCTTC; cdr3_aa: CASSPTSGSYNEQFF
v_call: TRBV7-2; d_call: -; clone_size: -; j_call: TRBJ1-2; cdr3_nt: TGTGCCAGCAGCCCGCAGGGGAACTATGGCTACACCTTC; cdr3_aa: CASSPQGNYGYTF
v_call: TRBV11-2; d_call: -; clone_size: -; j_call: TRBJ2-5; cdr3_nt: TGTGCCAGCAGCTCATCTCGTTCGCAACTAGAGACCCAGTACTTC; cdr3_aa: CASSSSRSQLETQYF
v_call: TRBV19; d_call: TRBD1; clone_size: -; j_call: TRBJ1-2; cdr3_nt: TGTGCCACCTGGGACAGGGGGGGCAACTATGGCTACACCTTC; cdr3_aa: CATWDRGGNYGYTF
v_call: TRBV18; d_call: -; clone_size: -; j_call: TRBJ2-6; cdr3_nt: TGTGCCAGCTCACCGCAGGGGTCTGGGGCCAACGTCCTGACTTTC; cdr3_aa: CASSPQGSGANVLTF
v_call: TRBV30; d_call: TRBD2; clone_size: -; j_call: TRBJ2-3; cdr3_nt: TGTGCCTGGACCGAAGGGACTAGTCATAGGTCAGATACGCAGTATTTT; cdr3_aa: CAWTEGTSHRSDTQYF
v_call: TRBV12-1; d_call: -; clone_size: -; j_call: TRBJ1-4; cdr3_nt: TGTGCCAGCAGCGCCCGGGACAGGCCGGAAAAACTGTTTTTT; cdr3_aa: CASSARDRPEKLFF
v_call: TRBV4-3; d_call: -; clone_size: few; j_call: TRBJ1-6; cdr3_nt: TGCGCCAGCAGCCAAGATGCGGGCCTACCCCTCCACTTT; cdr3_aa: CASSQDAGLPLHF
v_call: TRBV10-2; d_call: TRBD2; clone_size: -; j_call: TRBJ2-3; cdr3_nt: TGCGCCAGCAGTGATCCGGAAATCGGGACTAGCGTTGCAGATACGCAGTATTTT; cdr3_aa: CASSDPEIGTSVADTQYF
v_call: TRBV7-2; d_call: -; clone_size: -; j_call: TRBJ1-6; cdr3_nt: TGTGCCAGCAGCCCTTATGCGGCTAATTCACCCCTCCACTTT; cdr3_aa: CASSPYAANSPLHF
v_call: TRBV10-3; d_call: -; clone_size: -; j_call: TRBJ2-3; cdr3_nt: TGTGCCATCAGTGATTCGACGGGGACAGATACGCAGTATTTT; cdr3_aa: CAISDSTGTDTQYF
v_call: TRBV5-8; d_call: -; clone_size: -; j_call: TRBJ1-4; cdr3_nt: TGTGCCAGCAGCTTGGGCGCCGGCAGGACTAATGAAAAACTGTTTTTT; cdr3_aa: CASSLGAGRTNEKLFF
v_call: TRBV7-2; d_call: TRBD1; clone_size: -; j_call: TRBJ2-1; cdr3_nt: TGTGCCAGCAGCTTACGACAGGGGGGGGAGCAGTTCTTC; cdr3_aa: CASSLRQGGEQFF
v_call: TRBV7-6; d_call: TRBD2; clone_size: -; j_call: TRBJ2-2; cdr3_nt: TGTGCCAGCAGCCGGGGCCTAGCGGGGGGTAACACCGGGGAGCTGTTTTTT; cdr3_aa: CASSRGLAGGNTGELFF
v_call: TRBV7-2; d_call: -; clone_size: -; j_call: TRBJ1-6; cdr3_nt: TGTGCCAGCAGCTCCAGAAATTCACCCCTCCACTTT; cdr3_aa: CASSSRNSPLHF
v_call: TRBV5-1; d_call: -; clone_size: -; j_call: TRBJ1-3; cdr3_nt: TGCGCCAGCAGCTGGGGCAGGGGAGACTCTGGAAACACCATATATTTT; cdr3_aa: CASSWGRGDSGNTIYF
v_call: TRBV7-9; d_call: -; clone_size: -; j_call: TRBJ1-4; cdr3_nt: TGTGCCAGCAGCATCCGGACTCTAACTAATGAAAAACTGTTTTTT; cdr3_aa: CASSIRTLTNEKLFF
v_call: TRBV25-1; d_call: TRBD1; clone_size: -; j_call: TRBJ2-7; cdr3_nt: TGTGCCAGCAGGGCCGCAAAAGGACAGGCGGACTCCTACGAGCAGTACTTC; cdr3_aa: CASRAAKGQADSYEQYF
v_call: TRBV2; d_call: TRBD1; clone_size: -; j_call: TRBJ2-3; cdr3_nt: TGTGCCAGCAGTGCCCCACGACAGGGGAGCACAGATACGCAGTATTTT; cdr3_aa: CASSAPRQGSTDTQYF
v_call: TRBV4-1; d_call: -; clone_size: -; j_call: TRBJ2-4; cdr3_nt: TGCGCCAGCAGCCAAGGACCACCCAGGGCCAAAAACATTCAGTACTTC; cdr3_aa: CASSQGPPRAKNIQYF
v_call: TRBV7-2; d_call: TRBD2; clone_size: few; j_call: TRBJ2-7; cdr3_nt: TGTGCCAGCAGCTTAGGCGGGGGGTCCTCCTACGAGCAGTACTTC; cdr3_aa: CASSLGGGSSYEQYF
v_call: TRBV7-6; d_call: TRBD2; clone_size: -; j_call: TRBJ2-1; cdr3_nt: TGTGCCAGCAGCCGGAGAGGAGCGGGGGAGGATGAGCAGTTCTTC; cdr3_aa: CASSRRGAGEDEQFF
v_call: TRBV2; d_call: -; clone_size: -; j_call: TRBJ2-7; cdr3_nt: TGTGCCAGCAGTGGAAGAGGGTACGAGCAGTACTTC; cdr3_aa: CASSGRGYEQYF
v_call: TRBV23-1; d_call: -; clone_size: once; j_call: TRBJ1-5; cdr3_nt: TGCGCCAGCAGTCAATTAGTCAGGCTAACAGATAGCAATCAGCCCCAGCATTTT; cdr3_aa: CASSQLVRLTDSNQPQHF
v_call: TRBV29-1; d_call: -; clone_size: -; j_call: TRBJ1-4; cdr3_nt: TGCAGCGTGGACCAGGGTAATGAAAAACTGTTTTTT; cdr3_aa: CSVDQGNEKLFF